The 19 T cell receptor beta chains below come from one sample, sequenced in a study of response to subunit inactivated influenza vaccine. TCRdb re-derived calls from the RT-PCR reads in MiXCR, one entry per CDR3 protein. The repertoire has 610,000 or so distinct CDR3 sequences, around 15% of them found once; the top ten carry around 10%. Sequencing was performed on PBMCs from blood, taken roughly 12 days after vaccination. Every receptor here comes from a man aged 50 or older who received an inactivated influenza vaccine.

This clonotype occurred many times. V is TRBV5-1 and J is TRBJ2-3; D assignment may be TRBD1 or TRBD2 (5 bases each). CDR1 and CDR2 (germline): SGHRS, YFSETQ. The CDR3 is 17 amino acids. With 1 base removed from V and 0 bases from J, the gap between germline ends came to 15 bases. CDR3 sequence (DNA): TGCGCCAGCAGCTTGTGGTATGGGACCCCTAGCACAGATACGCAGTATTTT. Its protein product is CASSLWYGTPSTDTQYF.

This chain connects TRBV24-1 to TRBJ2-3; 10 bases map to TRBD2. There are 14 residues in the CDR3. V lost 7 bases to trimming and J lost 5 bases; unmatched junction nucleotides: 5. Germline CDR1 is KGHDR and CDR2 is SFDVKD. The DNA for the CDR3 is TGTGCCACCAGGGGGGGACTAGCGTTAGATACGCAGTATTTT. It encodes CATRGGLALDTQYF.

The sample holds one count of this clonotype. This chain uses TRBV24-1 with TRBJ2-7, with D possibly matching TRBD2 (5 bases). CDR3 length equals 18 residues. Germline V gives CDR1 KGHDR, CDR2 SFDVKD. The V gene lost 4 bases and the J gene lost 0 bases, with 21 bases spanning the gap. CDR3 loop: CATSDWRELRVSSYEQYF. The CDR3 nucleotides are TGTGCCACCAGTGACTGGCGTGAGTTGCGGGTGAGCTCCTACGAGCAGTACTTC.

J is TRBJ2-1 and V is TRBV27; 7 positions match TRBD2. This CDR3 is built from 15 residues. Germline CDR1 is MNHEY and CDR2 is SMNVEV (reference sequence). V shed 3 bases, J shed 3 bases, and the junction held 5 bases outside the gene matches. This chain's CDR3 is CASSFSSGNYNEQFF. DNA of the CDR3: TGTGCCAGCAGTTTTTCTAGCGGTAACTACAATGAGCAGTTCTTC.

This clonotype has just a few counts. The chain uses TRBV7-2 and TRBJ2-1, with a weak D call TRBD2 (5 bases). The ends were cut back, 4 bases at V and 10 bases at J, with 8 bases in the middle. Germline CDR1 SGHTA, CDR2 FQGNSA. The CDR3 consists of 11 residues. As DNA, the CDR3 is TGTGCCAGCAGCTCTAGCAGGGAGCAGTTCTTC. It encodes CASSSSREQFF.

This clonotype has more than one count but fewer than ten. The CDR3 loop is CSARGGLAGIYEQYF. The CDR3 DNA is TGCAGTGCTAGAGGAGGACTAGCGGGAATCTACGAGCAGTACTTC. V gene TRBV20-1 combines with J gene TRBJ2-7, with TRBD2 matching 12 bases. Germline V gene data show CDR1 as DFQATT and CDR2 as SNEGSKA (reference sequence). The length of the CDR3 is 15 residues. The V gene end was trimmed by 1 base and the J gene end by 3 bases; junction bases not matched to a gene: 4.

The chain couples TRBV20-1 to TRBJ2-7, with D perhaps matching TRBD1 or TRBD2 (5 bases each). The germline V and J ends were trimmed by 3 bases and 6 bases, with 12 bases remaining between them. The CDR3 is 12 amino acids. Per germline, CDR1 DFQATT and CDR2 SNEGSKA (reference sequence). CDR3 in amino acids: CSASVAGTEQYF. The CDR3 coding sequence is TGCAGTGCTAGTGTAGCCGGGACCGAGCAGTACTTC.

The rearrangement links TRBV7-2 to TRBJ2-7; 8 bases agree with TRBD2. With 1 base clipped from V and 7 bases from J, the junction kept 9 bases outside the gene matches. CDR1 and CDR2 (germline): SGHTA, FQGNSA. This CDR3 has 15 amino acids. The DNA of the CDR3 is TGTGCCAGCAGCTTAGGGGACCGCCTAGCGGGTGAGCAGTACTTC. This gives the protein CASSLGDRLAGEQYF.

Many counts were recorded for this clonotype. The CDR3 loop is CASSARGRGVSGNTIYF. CDR3 sequence (DNA): TGTGCCAGCAGCGCCAGAGGCCGGGGGGTCTCTGGAAACACCATATATTTT. The V and J genes are TRBV11-2 and TRBJ1-3; TRBD1 is a possible D gene (5 bases). The V gene's germline CDR1 is SGHAT and CDR2 FQNNGV. The CDR3 contains 17 residues. V dropped 5 bases and J dropped 0 bases, with 17 bases sitting between them.

This sequence joins TRBV5-5 and TRBJ2-3; D gene ambiguous. V was pared by 0 bases and J by 2 bases, with 7 bases between. The CDR3 is 14 amino acids. Germline assignment: CDR1 SGHKS and CDR2 YYEKEE (reference sequence). The DNA of the CDR3 is TGTGCCAGCAGCTTGGACCTCCCCACAGATACGCAGTATTTT. Residues: CASSLDLPTDTQYF.

This clonotype was counted a few times. The chain uses TRBV6-1 and TRBJ2-1; 7 bases line up with TRBD1. CDR1 and CDR2 (germline): MNHNS, SASEGT. The V gene end was trimmed by 5 bases and the J gene end by 5 bases; junction bases not matched to a gene: 6. The length of the CDR3 is 14 residues. Here the CDR3 reads CASSKGGQDNEQFF. The CDR3 DNA sequence: TGTGCCAGCAGTAAGGGCGGACAGGACAATGAGCAGTTCTTC.

This clonotype was found a few times. This rearrangement joins TRBV3-1 to TRBJ2-7; 7 nucleotides line up with TRBD2. Germline lookup yields CDR1 LGHDT and CDR2 YNNKEL (reference sequence). The V segment lost 4 bases and the J segment 1 base; nucleotides outside the gene matches: 4. The CDR3 covers 14 residues. CDR3 sequence: CASSRSGESYEQYF. The CDR3 DNA sequence: TGTGCCAGCAGCCGAAGCGGGGAGTCCTACGAGCAGTACTTC.

This clonotype was detected only a few times. The chain links TRBV6-2 or TRBV6-3 to TRBJ2-7, with D tentatively TRBD2 (6 bases). The CDR3 has 15 amino acids. Germline values: CDR1 MNHEY, CDR2 SVGEGT. V dropped 0 bases and J dropped 6 bases, with 15 bases sitting between them. CDR3 residues: CASSYSLRVGGEQYF. The CDR3 DNA reads as TGTGCCAGCAGTTACTCCCTCCGGGTGGGAGGCGAGCAGTACTTC.

This rearrangement joins TRBV6-1 to TRBJ1-4, with no clear D. V lost 9 bases, J lost 5 bases, and 16 bases lay in between. CDR1 and CDR2 from the germline V gene are MNHNS and SASEGT. The CDR3 spans 14 residues. The CDR3 reads CASEDGIINEKLFF. In nucleotides, the CDR3 is TGTGCCAGTGAGGACGGTATAATAAATGAAAAACTGTTTTTT.

This clonotype showed up just a few times. This chain links TRBV5-1 with TRBJ1-1, with D perhaps matching TRBD1 (5 bases). V was clipped by 6 bases and J by 7 bases, with 16 bases between them. The CDR3 covers 13 residues. Germline CDR1 SGHRS, CDR2 YFSETQ. CDR3 nucleotides: TGCGCCAGCACTGGGACGGGATCGGGTGAAGCTTTCTTT. This gives the protein CASTGTGSGEAFF.

This chain links TRBV7-6 with TRBJ1-2, with D possibly TRBD1 on 6 matching bases. The germline gives CDR1 SGHVS, CDR2 FNYEAQ. The germline V and J ends were trimmed by 5 bases and 7 bases, with 29 bases remaining between them. This CDR3 has 18 residues. DNA of the CDR3: TGTGCCAGCAGCGCCTCCCCCAGCTTACGGGGGACATCTGCTGGCTACACCTTC. Its translation is CASSASPSLRGTSAGYTF.

V gene TRBV20-1 combines with J gene TRBJ2-3; a weak D match, TRBD2 (5 bases). Germline V gene lookup returns CDR1 DFQATT and CDR2 SNEGSKA (reference sequence). With 5 bases removed from V and 2 bases from J, the gap between germline ends came to 17 bases. CDR3 length: 15 residues. CDR3 sequence reads: CSAQQRPGYTDTQYF. The CDR3 nucleotides are TGCAGTGCTCAACAGAGGCCGGGGTACACAGATACGCAGTATTTT.

This clonotype was detected a few times. V usage is TRBV12-3 or TRBV12-4 and J usage is TRBJ2-3, with D tentatively TRBD1 (7 bases). V was pared by 3 bases and J by 7 bases, with 14 bases between. The CDR3 runs to 14 residues. This CDR3 is CASSFGAGGYTQYF. The CDR3 DNA is TGTGCCAGCAGTTTCGGTGCAGGGGGGTATACGCAGTATTTT.

Many counts were recorded for this clonotype. V usage is TRBV20-1 and J usage is TRBJ1-5; 8 bases agree with TRBD1. V gave up 6 bases and J gave up 0 bases; unmatched junction bases: 13. The germline V gene encodes CDR1 DFQATT and CDR2 SNEGSKA (reference sequence). The CDR3 totals 17 residues. This CDR3 is CSAVVPGQENSNQPQHF. CDR3 nucleotides: TGCAGTGCAGTGGTCCCGGGACAGGAAAATAGCAATCAGCCCCAGCATTTT.